This T cell receptor beta chain was identified in a study of cytomegalovirus exposure and HLA in healthy donors. Study-wide results and caveats: Previously analyzed data showed that most TCR beta V segments were productive at a frequency of about 87% or about 30%. TCR beta chain V- and J-gene trimming was linked, in a later analysis, to a missense variant in DCLRE1C. Reports indicated that the classifier achieved high specificity and sensitivity in diagnosing cytomegalovirus status.

As regards this clone: Its antigen is currently unknown.

In the PCR, 60 Vbeta and 13 Jbeta primers were used. In the authors' methods: Tens of millions of unique TCR beta chains, 10 million to 14 million shared, were counted in a later analysis. Assay: immunoSEQ multiplex PCR; the TCRdb copy retains only in-frame clones and omits some. V and J calls and clone size come straight from that table; D and trimming were deduced from the DNA. The sample holds around 140,000 clones; 85% to 90% are singletons and the top ten take about 5%. There are 14 residues in the CDR3. Between the trimmed V and J ends, which lost 1 base and 2 bases, there was a span of 9 bases. Germline V gives CDR1 SGHTA, CDR2 FQGNSA.

The sequenced material came from PBMCs. The clonotype originates from a woman aged 30 to 39 in good health and CMV-seronegative. This chain joins TRBV7-2 and TRBJ2-7; D is uncertain. The CDR3 is CASSLVLGTYEQYF. Here the CDR3 DNA reads TGTGCCAGCAGCTTAGTTCTCGGTACCTACGAGCAGTACTTC.